This T cell receptor (beta chain) was found in a study of OX40 agonist ivuxolimab in advanced cancers. Findings of the study overall: A proportion of nonresponders additionally exhibited low normalized T-cell clonal expansion.

The V segment lost 5 bases and the J segment 2 bases; nucleotides outside the gene matches: 7. Germline values: CDR1 SGHVS, CDR2 FQNEAQ. There are 15 residues in the CDR3. In the case of this clone: Its target is not known.

The method was immunoSEQ multiplex PCR; TCRdb's version includes in-frame clones alone and lacks a portion of them. The sample comprises approximately 80,000 clones, over 85% of which are singletons, and roughly 0.18% rests with the top ten. This clonotype was sampled from an adult with an advanced solid tumor such as melanoma, head and neck, liver or kidney cancer. The chain has TRBV7-8 and TRBJ2-3, with 7 bases lining up with TRBD1. This material consisted of CD4+ or CD8+ T cells sorted from blood, taken in a trial of the OX40 agonist ivuxolimab. The CDR3 DNA sequence: TGTGCCAGCAGCACTAGACAGGGAGTCACAGATACGCAGTATTTT. Protein sequence: CASSTRQGVTDTQYF.